A selection of T cell receptor beta chains follows, all from one sample in a study of CD8 T cells in Susac syndrome. TCRdb processed the immunoSEQ multiplex PCR reads anew with MiXCR; each CDR3 protein has one entry. Of roughly 250,000 distinct CDR3 sequences in the sample, 90% to 96% were seen once. Sequencing input: CD4+ T cells from PBMCs. These TCRs come from a human donor with Susac syndrome. The CDR3 runs from the conserved cysteine through the conserved F or W. The D gene is left open where the match is weak. Size values are once, few and many counts, or a class for expanded clones, and some rows have none.

D gene	J gene	V gene	clone size	CDR3 protein	CDR3 DNA
TRBD2	TRBJ2-1	TRBV5-1	.	CASSLSTWEGNEQFF	TGCGCCAGCAGCTTGAGTACCTGGGAGGGCAATGAGCAGTTCTTC
.	TRBJ2-1	TRBV6-5	.	CASSYSGTNNEQFF	TGTGCCAGCAGTTACTCGGGGACCAATAATGAGCAGTTCTTC
.	TRBJ2-1	TRBV7-3	.	CASSLELAHNEQFF	TGTGCCAGCAGCTTAGAACTAGCCCACAATGAGCAGTTCTTC
.	TRBJ2-7	TRBV9	.	CASSVGIRPLGEQYF	TGTGCCAGCAGCGTAGGGATAAGACCATTGGGAGAGCAGTACTTC
TRBD1	TRBJ2-7	TRBV2	.	CASRSADRGRRAYEQYF	TGTGCCAGCAGATCTGCGGACAGGGGGCGCAGAGCCTACGAGCAGTACTTC
TRBD2	TRBJ2-1	TRBV9	.	CASSVWAGGGLNEQFF	TGTGCCAGCAGCGTTTGGGCGGGAGGAGGCCTCAATGAGCAGTTCTTC
TRBD1	TRBJ1-1	TRBV6-1	.	CASSNRGGTEAFF	TGTGCCAGCAGTAACAGGGGAGGGACTGAAGCTTTCTTT
TRBD1	TRBJ1-4	TRBV7-2	.	CASSLLGTGSEKLFF	TGTGCCAGCAGCTTATTGGGGACAGGGTCCGAAAAACTGTTTTTT
TRBD2	TRBJ2-7	TRBV30	.	CAWSGTSRFYEQYF	TGTGCCTGGAGCGGGACTAGCAGGTTCTACGAGCAGTACTTC
.	TRBJ2-7	TRBV29-1	.	CSGQRDTYEQYF	TGCAGCGGCCAGCGGGACACCTACGAGCAGTACTTC
TRBD1	TRBJ2-7	TRBV10-3	.	CAISVRDSSYEQYF	TGTGCCATCAGTGTTAGGGACAGTTCCTACGAGCAGTACTTC
TRBD2	TRBJ2-5	TRBV30	.	CAWTGAGLAGGETQYF	TGTGCCTGGACCGGCGCCGGACTAGCGGGAGGAGAGACCCAGTACTTC
.	TRBJ2-5	TRBV28	.	CASTRDRQETQYF	TGTGCCAGCACCAGAGACAGACAAGAGACCCAGTACTTC
TRBD2	TRBJ2-1	TRBV20-1	once	CSASASGIRTDNEQFF	TGCAGTGCTAGCGCTAGCGGGATCCGGACTGACAATGAGCAGTTCTTC
.	TRBJ2-1	TRBV7-6	.	CASSLTLDSYNEQFF	TGTGCCAGCAGCTTAACACTAGACTCCTACAATGAGCAGTTCTTC
.	TRBJ2-7	TRBV30	.	CACLTSGYSYEQYF	TGTGCCTGCCTAACCAGCGGTTACTCCTACGAGCAGTACTTC
.	TRBJ1-2	TRBV3-1	.	CASSQAPGTYNGYTF	TGTGCCAGCAGCCAAGCGCCCGGGACATACAATGGCTACACCTTC
TRBD1	TRBJ2-7	TRBV27	.	CASGGLDRPYEQYF	TGTGCCAGCGGGGGCTTGGACAGGCCCTACGAGCAGTACTTC
.	TRBJ2-7	TRBV15	.	CATSSGMSNYEQYF	TGTGCCACCAGCAGCGGGATGTCCAATTACGAGCAGTACTTC